The rows below give T cell receptor beta chains drawn from one sample of a study of blood T cell repertoires in COVID-19. The repertoire was sequenced with immunoSEQ multiplex PCR; TCRdb's copy has only in-frame clones and lacks some. The sample includes some 300,000 clones, 88% of them seen just once. What was sequenced was PBMCs or T cells enriched from blood (not recorded which). Every receptor here comes from a woman aged 55-69 years in a cohort exposed to, infected with or recovered from COVID-19 (not recorded which). Each CDR3 is given with its conserved first and last residue. A D gene is named only where the DNA matches it firmly. Size is omitted from some rows. Given values are once, few, many or a class for expanded clones.

TRBJ1-1,NA,TRBD1,TRBV18,TGTGCCAGCTCACCCGGACAGGGGAGGACTGAAGCTTTCTTT,CASSPGQGRTEAFF
TRBJ2-3,NA,NA,TRBV28,TGTGCCAGCAACGCCCCCCGGGATACGCAGTATTTT,CASNAPRDTQYF
TRBJ2-3,NA,TRBD2,TRBV29-1,TGCAGCGCCCCCACTAGCGGGAGCGCAGATACGCAGTATTTT,CSAPTSGSADTQYF
TRBJ1-3,once,NA,TRBV19,TGTGCCAGTAGTATTTGGACAGTTGGTGGAAACACCATATATTTT,CASSIWTVGGNTIYF
TRBJ1-2,NA,NA,TRBV14,TGTGCCAGCAGCTCAAAGGGGAACAGGGTTGACTATGGCTACACCTTC,CASSSKGNRVDYGYTF
TRBJ1-3,NA,NA,TRBV2,TGTGCCAGCAGTCCGACAGCTATAGGAAACACCATATATTTT,CASSPTAIGNTIYF
TRBJ2-5,once,TRBD1,TRBV7-3,TGTGCCAGCAGCTTAACAGGGGGCCAGGAGACCCAGTACTTC,CASSLTGGQETQYF
TRBJ1-3,NA,TRBD1,TRBV7-6,TGTGCCAGCAGCTCGAGGACAGGGAGCTCTGGAAACACCATATATTTT,CASSSRTGSSGNTIYF
TRBJ2-7,once,NA,TRBV2,TGTGCCAGCAGTAGGAAGGGTACTAGCGAGCAGTACTTC,CASSRKGTSEQYF
TRBJ2-3,NA,NA,TRBV6-5,TGTGCCAGCAGTTCGGACAGCAACACAGATACGCAGTATTTT,CASSSDSNTDTQYF
TRBJ1-2,NA,TRBD1,TRBV27,TGTGCCAGCAGTTTATCTGGACAGGGTTATGGCTACACCTTC,CASSLSGQGYGYTF
TRBJ2-7,NA,TRBD1,TRBV10-3,TGTGCCATCAGTACGAAGGACAGGGAAGGCGAGCAGTACTTC,CAISTKDREGEQYF
TRBJ1-4,few,NA,TRBV19,TGTGCCAGTAGTCCTTTCCTAGGGGGTCGCGGTGAAAAACTGTTTTTT,CASSPFLGGRGEKLFF
TRBJ2-3,NA,NA,TRBV28,TGTGCCAGCAGTTTAGGCGGGATAAGCACAGATACGCAGTATTTT,CASSLGGISTDTQYF
TRBJ1-3,NA,NA,TRBV28,TGTGCCAGCAGTGCTCCAGGGCCCAACTCTGGAAACACCATATATTTT,CASSAPGPNSGNTIYF
TRBJ2-3,NA,NA,TRBV5-4,TGTGCCAGCAGCTTGGAGGTAGCGTTGGATACGCAGTATTTT,CASSLEVALDTQYF
TRBJ2-2,NA,TRBD1,TRBV24-1,TGTGCCACCAGTGATACACAGGGGGCCTGGGACACCGGGGAGCTGTTTTTT,CATSDTQGAWDTGELFF
TRBJ2-7,NA,TRBD1,TRBV6-5,TGTGCCAGCAGTTACGACGGGACAGGGTTCGACGAGCAGTACTTC,CASSYDGTGFDEQYF
TRBJ2-7,NA,NA,TRBV28,TGTGCCAGCAGTTTAGCAGGAGGTCCCTACGAGCAGTACTTC,CASSLAGGPYEQYF
TRBJ1-1,NA,NA,TRBV28,TGTGCCAGCAGCCTATCAGCGACGGGAGAAGCTTTCTTT,CASSLSATGEAFF
TRBJ1-4,NA,NA,TRBV18,TGTGCCAGCTCACCGGACAGAAATGAAAAACTGTTTTTT,CASSPDRNEKLFF
TRBJ2-3,NA,NA,TRBV5-1,TGCGCCAGCAGCTTTCCGTTAGATACGCAGTATTTT,CASSFPLDTQYF
TRBJ2-1,NA,TRBD2,TRBV18,TGTGCCAGCTCACCACGGAGCGGGAGGGACCCCGAGCAGTTCTTC,CASSPRSGRDPEQFF
TRBJ2-3,NA,NA,TRBV18,TGTGCCAGCTCACCCCAGGCAGATACGCAGTATTTT,CASSPQADTQYF
TRBJ2-2,NA,NA,TRBV6-5,TGTGCCAGCAATCTCGGCACCGGGGAGCTGTTTTTT,CASNLGTGELFF
TRBJ2-7,NA,NA,TRBV5-4,TGTGCCAGCAGCTTTCGGGCGGGTCCCTACGAGCAGTACTTC,CASSFRAGPYEQYF
TRBJ2-1,NA,NA,TRBV18,TGTGCCAGCTCAAACGCGGGACAGTACAATGAGCAGTTCTTC,CASSNAGQYNEQFF
TRBJ1-5,NA,TRBD1,TRBV18,TGTGCCAGCTCACCGGACAGGGATCAGCCCCAGCATTTT,CASSPDRDQPQHF
TRBJ2-1,NA,NA,TRBV28,TGTGCCAGCCGGAGCTCCTACAATGAGCAGTTCTTC,CASRSSYNEQFF
TRBJ2-1,NA,TRBD2,TRBV3-1/TRBV3-2,TGTGCCAGCAGCCGGAGAGCGGGAGGGGTGTTTAAGGAGCAGTTCTTC,CASSRRAGGVFKEQFF
TRBJ1-2,NA,TRBD1,TRBV30,TGTGCCTGGAGTCCTCGGGCAGGGGGCTCTGGCTACACCTTC,CAWSPRAGGSGYTF
TRBJ2-7,NA,NA,TRBV9,TGTGCCAGCAGCTTCGGAGGGGACAGCTACGAGCAGTACTTC,CASSFGGDSYEQYF
TRBJ1-5,NA,TRBD1,TRBV28,TGTGCCAGCAGCCCCCGACAGGGTGGCAATCAGCCCCAGCATTTT,CASSPRQGGNQPQHF
TRBJ2-2,once,NA,TRBV24-1,TGTGCCACCAGTGTCTCTCCCCGGGGCGGGGAGCTGTTTTTT,CATSVSPRGGELFF
TRBJ2-7,NA,TRBD2,TRBV5-1,TGCGCCAGCAGCTTCGGACTAGCGGGGGCGGACTACGAGCAGTACTTC,CASSFGLAGADYEQYF
TRBJ2-1,NA,NA,TRBV7-9,TGTGCCAGCAGCGCGGGCCGAGGCGGTCACAATGAGCAGTTCTTC,CASSAGRGGHNEQFF
TRBJ2-1,once,TRBD2,TRBV30,TGTGCCTGGAGTGGACGGTCACTAGCGGGAGTATCACCATCCTACAATGAGCAGTTCTTC,CAWSGRSLAGVSPSYNEQFF
TRBJ2-7,NA,TRBD2,TRBV28,TGTGCCAGCAGTTTCCAAGGACTAGCGGGAGGGAACGAGCAGTACTTC,CASSFQGLAGGNEQYF
TRBJ2-2,NA,TRBD2,TRBV19,TGTGCCAGTAGACCGCTAGCGGGAAAGAACACCGGGGAGCTGTTTTTT,CASRPLAGKNTGELFF
TRBJ2-2,NA,TRBD2,TRBV7-2,TGTGCCAGCAGCTTATCTGGACTAGCGGGAGGTGGAGAGCTGTTTTTT,CASSLSGLAGGGELFF
TRBJ2-3,NA,TRBD2,TRBV2,TGTGCCAGCCGGACCGGGAGGGACACAGATACGCAGTATTTT,CASRTGRDTDTQYF
TRBJ2-5,NA,NA,TRBV20-1,TGCAGTGCTAGTAAGCGAGAGGAGACCCAGTACTTC,CSASKREETQYF
TRBJ2-7,NA,TRBD1,TRBV2,TGTGCCAGCAGTGAGGGGGGACAGGGTGTCTACGAGCAGTACTTC,CASSEGGQGVYEQYF
TRBJ2-7,once,TRBD1,TRBV6-1,TGTGCCAGCAGTGACGCCGGGACAGGGAACTACGAGCAGTACTTC,CASSDAGTGNYEQYF
TRBJ2-5,NA,NA,TRBV10-3,TGTGCCATCAAGGAGGGTTTTGGCCAAGAGACCCAGTACTTC,CAIKEGFGQETQYF
TRBJ1-3,NA,NA,TRBV11-2,TGTGCCAGCAGACTAATACGGGGGTACTCTGGAAACACCATATATTTT,CASRLIRGYSGNTIYF
TRBJ2-1,NA,TRBD2,TRBV9,TGTGCCAGCAGCGTACCCCCAGCGGGACTAGCCTACAATGAGCAGTTCTTC,CASSVPPAGLAYNEQFF
TRBJ2-7,NA,NA,TRBV5-1,TGCGCCAGCAGCATTCTGACAGGCTCCTACGAGCAGTACTTC,CASSILTGSYEQYF
TRBJ2-7,NA,TRBD2,TRBV28,TGTGCCAGCACCCCGGGGGGAGCGGGAGTCCACGAGCAGTACTTC,CASTPGGAGVHEQYF